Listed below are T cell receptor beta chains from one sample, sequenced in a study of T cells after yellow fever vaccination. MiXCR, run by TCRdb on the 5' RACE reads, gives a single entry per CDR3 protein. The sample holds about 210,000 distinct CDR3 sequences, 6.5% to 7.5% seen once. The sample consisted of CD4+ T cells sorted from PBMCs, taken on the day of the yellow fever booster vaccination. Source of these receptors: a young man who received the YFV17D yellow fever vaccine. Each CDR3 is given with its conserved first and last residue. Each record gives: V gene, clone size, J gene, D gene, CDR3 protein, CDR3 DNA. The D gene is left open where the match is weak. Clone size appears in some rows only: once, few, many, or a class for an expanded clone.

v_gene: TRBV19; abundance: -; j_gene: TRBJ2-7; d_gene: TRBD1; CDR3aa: CASSLEPRQGAYEQYF; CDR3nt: TGTGCCAGTAGCCTAGAACCTCGACAGGGGGCTTACGAGCAGTACTTC
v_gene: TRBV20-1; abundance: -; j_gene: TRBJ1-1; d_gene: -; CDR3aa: CSGAGNTEAFF; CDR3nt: TGCAGTGGGGCGGGGAACACTGAAGCTTTCTTT
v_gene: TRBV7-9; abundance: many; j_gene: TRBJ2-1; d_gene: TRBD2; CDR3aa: CASSPRLAGVYNEQFF; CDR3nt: TGTGCCAGCAGCCCGAGACTAGCGGGAGTATACAATGAGCAGTTCTTC
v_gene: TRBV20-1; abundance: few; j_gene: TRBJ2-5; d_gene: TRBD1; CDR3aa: CSAARRQGGQETQYF; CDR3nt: TGCAGTGCTGCGCGGAGACAGGGTGGCCAAGAGACCCAGTACTTC
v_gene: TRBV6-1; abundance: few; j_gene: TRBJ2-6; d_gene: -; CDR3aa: CASRPQGSGANVLTF; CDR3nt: TGTGCCAGCAGGCCCCAGGGATCTGGGGCCAACGTCCTGACTTTC
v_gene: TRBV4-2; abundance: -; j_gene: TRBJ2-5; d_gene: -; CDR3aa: CASGQDWAREETQYF; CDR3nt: TGTGCCAGCGGCCAAGATTGGGCCAGGGAAGAGACCCAGTACTTC
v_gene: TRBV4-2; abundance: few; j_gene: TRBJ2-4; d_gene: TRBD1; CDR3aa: CASSQTGVAKNIQYF; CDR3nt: TGTGCCAGCAGCCAAACAGGGGTAGCCAAAAACATTCAGTACTTC
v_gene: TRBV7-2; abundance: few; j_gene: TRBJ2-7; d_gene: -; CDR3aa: CASSPSPDSYEQYF; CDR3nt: TGTGCCAGCAGCCCCTCCCCGGACAGCTACGAGCAGTACTTC
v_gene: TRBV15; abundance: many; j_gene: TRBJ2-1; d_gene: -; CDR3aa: CATSRDTGTMSYNEQFF; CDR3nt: TGTGCCACCAGCAGGGACACCGGGACAATGTCCTACAATGAGCAGTTCTTC
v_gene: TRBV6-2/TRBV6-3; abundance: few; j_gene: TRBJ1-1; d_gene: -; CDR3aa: CASRQGGTNTEAFF; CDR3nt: TGTGCCAGCAGGCAAGGCGGGACGAACACTGAAGCTTTCTTT
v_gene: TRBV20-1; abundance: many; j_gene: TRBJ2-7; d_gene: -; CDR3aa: CSARAPFNGANPYEQYF; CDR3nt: TGCAGTGCTAGAGCCCCTTTCAACGGAGCGAACCCCTACGAGCAGTACTTC
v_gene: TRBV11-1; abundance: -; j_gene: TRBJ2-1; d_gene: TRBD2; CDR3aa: CASTIKTGTSGNPVLDEQFF; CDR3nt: TGTGCCAGCACCATAAAGACCGGGACTAGCGGGAACCCCGTCCTCGATGAGCAGTTCTTC
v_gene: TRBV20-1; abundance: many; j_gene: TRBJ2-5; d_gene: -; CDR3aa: CSARFGGQETQYF; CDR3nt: TGCAGTGCCAGATTCGGCGGCCAAGAGACCCAGTACTTC
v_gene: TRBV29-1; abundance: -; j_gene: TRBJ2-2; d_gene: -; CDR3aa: CSAQDAGSTGELFF; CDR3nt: TGCAGCGCCCAGGACGCGGGCAGCACCGGGGAGCTGTTTTTT
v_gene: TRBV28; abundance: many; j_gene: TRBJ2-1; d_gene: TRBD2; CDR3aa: CASSPEGLAASSYNEQFF; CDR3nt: TGTGCCAGCAGTCCTGAAGGACTAGCGGCGAGCTCCTACAATGAGCAGTTCTTC
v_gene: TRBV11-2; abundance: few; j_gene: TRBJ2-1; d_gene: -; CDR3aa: CASSFSTNLGNEQFF; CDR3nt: TGTGCCAGCAGCTTCTCTACGAATCTTGGCAATGAGCAGTTCTTC
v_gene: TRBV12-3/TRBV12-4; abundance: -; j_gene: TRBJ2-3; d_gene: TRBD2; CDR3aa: CASSFGGTSGRAADTQYF; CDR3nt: TGTGCCAGCAGTTTTGGTGGGACTAGCGGGAGGGCCGCAGATACGCAGTATTTT
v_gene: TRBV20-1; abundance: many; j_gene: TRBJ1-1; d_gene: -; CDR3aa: CSAEKREGNTEAFF; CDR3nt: TGCAGTGCTGAAAAACGTGAGGGGAACACTGAAGCTTTCTTT
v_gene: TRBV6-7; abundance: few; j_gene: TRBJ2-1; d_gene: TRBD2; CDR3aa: CASSLHPGLGNEQFF; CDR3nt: TGTGCCAGCAGTCTGCATCCGGGACTAGGGAATGAGCAGTTCTTC